This record concerns one TCR beta chain sequence. This specimen belongs to a study of blood T cell repertoires in COVID-19. Study overall: Samples came from the United States, Italy and Spain, spanning acute and convalescent COVID-19. PBMCs, B-cell-depleted T cells, or T cells were the source of the cDNA or gDNA that made up the material.

This CDR3 has 18 residues. Germline CDR1 and CDR2: SGHNT and YENEEA. V dropped 4 bases and J dropped 0 bases, with 18 bases sitting between them. Authors' processing steps: From reference gene primer amplification, estimates of nucleated cell counts were derived. The protocol was immunoSEQ multiplex PCR, while the TCRdb copy is restricted to in-frame clones and leaves out a portion. V and J calls and clone size are given by that table; D and trimming were obtained from the DNA. The sample includes around 40,000 clones, roughly 94% seen only once; the top ten take roughly 4%. Sequencing input: peripheral blood. The chain carries TRBV11-3 and TRBJ2-2, with D perhaps matching TRBD1 (6 bases). The sequence came from a human donor with active COVID-19. The donor label of this sample is uncertain. In DNA, the CDR3 is TGTGCCAGCAGCTCTAATCCAGGGGATATGGCGAACACCGGGGAGCTGTTTTTT. Translated, it gives CASSSNPGDMANTGELFF.